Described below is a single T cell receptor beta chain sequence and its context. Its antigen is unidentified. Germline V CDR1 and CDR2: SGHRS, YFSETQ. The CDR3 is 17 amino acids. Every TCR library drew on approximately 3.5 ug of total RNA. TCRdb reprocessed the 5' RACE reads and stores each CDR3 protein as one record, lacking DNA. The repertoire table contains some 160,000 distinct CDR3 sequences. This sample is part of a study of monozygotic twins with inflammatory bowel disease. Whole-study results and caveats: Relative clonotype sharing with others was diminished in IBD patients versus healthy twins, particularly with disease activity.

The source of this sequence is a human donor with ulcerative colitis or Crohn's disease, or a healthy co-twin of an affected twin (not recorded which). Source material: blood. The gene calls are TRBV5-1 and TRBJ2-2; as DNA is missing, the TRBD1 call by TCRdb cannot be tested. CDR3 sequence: CASSFVERLPYTGELFF.